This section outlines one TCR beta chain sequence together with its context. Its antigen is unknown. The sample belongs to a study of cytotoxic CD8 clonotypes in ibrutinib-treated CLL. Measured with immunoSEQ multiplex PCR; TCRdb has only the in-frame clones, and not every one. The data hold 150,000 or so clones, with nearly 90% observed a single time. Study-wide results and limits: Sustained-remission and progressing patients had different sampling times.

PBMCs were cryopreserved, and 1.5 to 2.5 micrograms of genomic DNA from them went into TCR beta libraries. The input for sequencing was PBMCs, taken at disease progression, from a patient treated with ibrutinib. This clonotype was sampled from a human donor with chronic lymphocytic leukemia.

CDR3 sequence reads: CASSLSRQGNGYTF. The CDR3, as DNA: TGTGCCAGCAGTTTATCTCGACAGGGAAATGGCTACACCTTC. The chain combines TRBV27 with TRBJ1-2; 7 nucleotides align to TRBD1. From germline, CDR1 is MNHEY and CDR2 SMNVEV (reference sequence). This CDR3 has 14 amino acids. Unmatched junction bases numbered 4, after V lost 0 bases and J lost 6 bases.